This T cell receptor (beta chain) was sequenced in a study of regulatory T cells in long-lasting Graves disease. Findings of the study overall: TRBV28, TRBJ1-2 and TRBJ2-5 were favored in persistent disease.

The time point is: newly diagnosed GD, antithyroid drugs for less than 3 months. The authors made the TCR library using RNA they extracted from PBMCs. This clonotype turned up a few times. Its antigen is still unknown. Germline loops: CDR1 SGHKS, CDR2 YYEKEE (reference sequence). CDR3 length: 17 residues. With 5 bases clipped from V and 0 bases from J, the junction kept 8 bases outside the gene matches. For TCR beta, libraries came from iRepertoire HTBI primers and Arm-PCR of CDR3 regions. One entry per CDR3 protein results from TCRdb running MiXCR on the multiplex PCR reads. The data contain a few hundred thousand distinct CDR3 sequences, about 18% of them singletons. The sample also formed part of further work on T cells in Graves' hyperthyroidism and ophthalmopathy.

The sequencing used peripheral blood mononuclear cells (PBMCs), collected at new diagnosis, from a patient treated with antithyroid drugs. The clonotype was recovered from a woman in her twenties or thirties with Graves disease. This chain uses TRBV5-5 with TRBJ2-4; 10 nucleotides align to TRBD2. The CDR3 here is CASSRLAGSLAKNIQYF. The DNA for the CDR3 is TGTGCCAGCAGTAGACTAGCGGGTTCTCTAGCCAAAAACATTCAGTACTTC.